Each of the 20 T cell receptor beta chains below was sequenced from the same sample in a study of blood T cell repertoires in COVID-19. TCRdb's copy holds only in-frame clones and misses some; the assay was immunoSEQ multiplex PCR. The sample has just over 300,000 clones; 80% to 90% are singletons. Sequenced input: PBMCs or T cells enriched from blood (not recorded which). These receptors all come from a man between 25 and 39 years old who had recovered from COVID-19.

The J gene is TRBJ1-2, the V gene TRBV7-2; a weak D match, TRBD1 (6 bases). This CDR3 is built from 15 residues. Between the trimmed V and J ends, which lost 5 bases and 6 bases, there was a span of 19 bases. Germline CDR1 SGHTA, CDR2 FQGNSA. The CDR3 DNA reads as TGTGCCAGCAGCATAGGATTTACAGGGTATGATGGCTACACCTTC. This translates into CASSIGFTGYDGYTF.

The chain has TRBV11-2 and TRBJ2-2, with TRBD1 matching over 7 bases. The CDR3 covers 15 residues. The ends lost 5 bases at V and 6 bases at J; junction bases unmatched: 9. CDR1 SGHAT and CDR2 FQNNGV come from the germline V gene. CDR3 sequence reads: CASSQLTGPAGELFF. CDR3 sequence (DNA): TGTGCCAGCAGCCAGCTGACAGGGCCCGCCGGGGAGCTGTTTTTT.

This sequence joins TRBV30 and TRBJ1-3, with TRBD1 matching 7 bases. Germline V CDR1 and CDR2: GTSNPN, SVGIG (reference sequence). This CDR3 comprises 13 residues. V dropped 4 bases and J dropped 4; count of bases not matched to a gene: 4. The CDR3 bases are TGTGCCTGGAATCGACAGGGAGGAAACACCATATATTTT. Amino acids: CAWNRQGGNTIYF.

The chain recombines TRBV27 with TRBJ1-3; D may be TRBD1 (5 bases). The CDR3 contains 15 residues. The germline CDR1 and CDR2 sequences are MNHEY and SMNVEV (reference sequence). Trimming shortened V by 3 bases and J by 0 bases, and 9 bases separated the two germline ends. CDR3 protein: CASSFQGRSGNTIYF. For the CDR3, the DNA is TGTGCCAGCAGTTTTCAGGGCCGCTCTGGAAACACCATATATTTT.

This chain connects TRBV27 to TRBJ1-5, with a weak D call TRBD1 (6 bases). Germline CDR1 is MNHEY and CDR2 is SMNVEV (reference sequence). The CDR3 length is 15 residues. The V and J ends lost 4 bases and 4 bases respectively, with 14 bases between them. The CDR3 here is CASSSTTGLNQPQHF. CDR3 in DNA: TGTGCCAGCAGTTCTACAACAGGGCTTAATCAGCCCCAGCATTTT.

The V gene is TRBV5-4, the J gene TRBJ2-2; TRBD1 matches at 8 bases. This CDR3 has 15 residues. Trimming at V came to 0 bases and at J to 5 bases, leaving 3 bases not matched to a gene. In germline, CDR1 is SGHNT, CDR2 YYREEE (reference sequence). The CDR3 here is CASSLGGQATGELFF. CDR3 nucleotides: TGTGCCAGCAGCTTGGGGGGACAGGCGACCGGGGAGCTGTTTTTT.

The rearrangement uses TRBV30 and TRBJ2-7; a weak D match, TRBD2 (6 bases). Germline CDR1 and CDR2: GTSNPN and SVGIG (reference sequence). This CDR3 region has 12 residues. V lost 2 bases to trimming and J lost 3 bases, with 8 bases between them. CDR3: CAWSPGGYEQYF. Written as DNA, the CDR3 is TGTGCCTGGAGTCCCGGGGGCTACGAGCAGTACTTC.

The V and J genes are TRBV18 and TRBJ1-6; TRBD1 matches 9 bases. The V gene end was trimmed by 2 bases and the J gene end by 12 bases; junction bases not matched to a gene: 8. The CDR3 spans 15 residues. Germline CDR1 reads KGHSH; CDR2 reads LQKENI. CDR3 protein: CASSPVGQGFEPLHF. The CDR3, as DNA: TGTGCCAGCTCACCAGTCGGACAGGGGTTCGAACCCCTCCACTTT.

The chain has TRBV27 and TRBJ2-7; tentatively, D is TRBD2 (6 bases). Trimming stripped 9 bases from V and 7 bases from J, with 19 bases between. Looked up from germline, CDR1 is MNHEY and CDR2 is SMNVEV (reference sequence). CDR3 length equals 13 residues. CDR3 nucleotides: TGTGCCAGTGGGGCGGGACTCGTCGCAGAGCAGTACTTC. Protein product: CASGAGLVAEQYF.

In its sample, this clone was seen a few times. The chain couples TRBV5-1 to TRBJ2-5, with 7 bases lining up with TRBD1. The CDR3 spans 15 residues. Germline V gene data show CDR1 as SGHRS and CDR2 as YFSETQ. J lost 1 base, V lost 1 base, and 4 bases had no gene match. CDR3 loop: CASSLTGQPQETQYF. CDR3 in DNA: TGCGCCAGCAGCTTGACGGGACAGCCCCAAGAGACCCAGTACTTC.

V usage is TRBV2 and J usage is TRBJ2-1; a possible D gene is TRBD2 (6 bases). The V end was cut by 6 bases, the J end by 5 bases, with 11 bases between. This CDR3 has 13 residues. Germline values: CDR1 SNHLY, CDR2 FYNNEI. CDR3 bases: TGTGCCAGCAGGGGGGGTGCCGACAATGAGCAGTTCTTC. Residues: CASRGGADNEQFF.

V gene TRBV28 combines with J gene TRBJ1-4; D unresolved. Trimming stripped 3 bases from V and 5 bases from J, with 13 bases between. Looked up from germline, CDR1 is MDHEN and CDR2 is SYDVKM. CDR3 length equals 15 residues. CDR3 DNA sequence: TGTGCCAGCAGTTTGGTTAATCGGGAAAATGAAAAACTGTTTTTT. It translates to CASSLVNRENEKLFF.

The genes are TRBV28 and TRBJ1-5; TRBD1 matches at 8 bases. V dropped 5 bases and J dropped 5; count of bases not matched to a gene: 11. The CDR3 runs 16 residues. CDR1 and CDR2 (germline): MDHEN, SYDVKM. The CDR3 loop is CASSPRYRGRDQPQHF. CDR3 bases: TGTGCCAGCAGTCCGAGATACAGGGGGAGGGATCAGCCCCAGCATTTT.

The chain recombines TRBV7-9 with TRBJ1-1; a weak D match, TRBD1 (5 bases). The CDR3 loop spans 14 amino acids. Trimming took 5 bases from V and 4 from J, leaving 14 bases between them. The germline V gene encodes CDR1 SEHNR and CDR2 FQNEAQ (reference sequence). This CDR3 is CASSPRVSGTEAFF. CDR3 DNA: TGTGCCAGCAGCCCCAGGGTTTCGGGCACTGAAGCTTTCTTT. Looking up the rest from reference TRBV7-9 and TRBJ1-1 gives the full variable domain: DTGVSQNPRHKITKRGQNVTFRCDPISEHNRLYWYRQTLGQGPEFLTYFQNEAQLEKSRLLSDRFSAERPKGSFSTLEIQRTEQGDSAMYLCASSPRVSGTEAFFGQGTRLTVV.

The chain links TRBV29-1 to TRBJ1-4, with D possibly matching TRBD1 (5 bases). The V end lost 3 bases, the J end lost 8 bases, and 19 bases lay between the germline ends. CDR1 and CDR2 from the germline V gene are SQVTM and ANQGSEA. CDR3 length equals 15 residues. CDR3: CSVEVLTDKGEKLFF. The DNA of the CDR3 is TGCAGCGTTGAGGTTCTGACAGACAAAGGGGAAAAACTGTTTTTT.

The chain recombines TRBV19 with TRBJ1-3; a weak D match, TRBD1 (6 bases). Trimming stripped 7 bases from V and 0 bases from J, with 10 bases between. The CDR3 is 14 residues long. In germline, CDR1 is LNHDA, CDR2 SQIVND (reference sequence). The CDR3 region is CASMDSHSGNTIYF. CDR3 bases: TGTGCCAGTATGGACAGCCACTCTGGAAACACCATATATTTT.

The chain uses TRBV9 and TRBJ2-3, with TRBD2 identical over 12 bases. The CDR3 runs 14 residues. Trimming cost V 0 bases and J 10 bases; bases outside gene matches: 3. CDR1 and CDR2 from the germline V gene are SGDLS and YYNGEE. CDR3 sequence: CASSVATSGSSQYF. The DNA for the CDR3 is TGTGCCAGCAGCGTAGCGACTAGCGGGAGTTCGCAGTATTTT.

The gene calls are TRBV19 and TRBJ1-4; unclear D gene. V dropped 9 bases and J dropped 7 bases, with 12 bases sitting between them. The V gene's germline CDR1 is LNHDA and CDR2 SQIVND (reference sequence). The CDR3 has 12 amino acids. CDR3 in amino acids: CASRRSGEKLFF. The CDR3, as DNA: TGTGCCAGCCGCCGGTCGGGTGAAAAACTGTTTTTT.

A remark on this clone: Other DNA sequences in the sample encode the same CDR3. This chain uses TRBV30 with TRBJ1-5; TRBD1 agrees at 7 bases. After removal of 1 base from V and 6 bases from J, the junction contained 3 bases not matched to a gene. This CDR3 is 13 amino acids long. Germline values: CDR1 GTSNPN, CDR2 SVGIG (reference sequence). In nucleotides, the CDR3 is TGTGCCTGGAGTGGACAGGGCGGTCAGCCCCAGCATTTT. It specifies CAWSGQGGQPQHF.

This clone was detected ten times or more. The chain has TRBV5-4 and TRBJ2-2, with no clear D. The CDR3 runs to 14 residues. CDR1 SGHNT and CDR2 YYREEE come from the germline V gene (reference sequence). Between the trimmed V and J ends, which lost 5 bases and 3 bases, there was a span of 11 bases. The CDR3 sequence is CASRRMLDTGELFF. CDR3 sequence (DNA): TGTGCCAGCAGGAGGATGCTGGACACCGGGGAGCTGTTTTTT.